These T cell receptor beta chains were read from a single sample in a study of shared clonotypes between healthy human individuals. The protocol was immunoSEQ multiplex PCR, while the TCRdb copy is restricted to in-frame clones and leaves out a portion. The data show approximately 2,300,000 clones, with 92% seen just once and approximately 0.41% held by the top ten. Sequenced: naive CD4+ T cells from PBMCs. The receptor set was obtained from a young man in good health. Some clones in this sample may be carry-over from other donors' samples. The CDR3 runs from the conserved cysteine through the conserved F or W. D genes are given only for firm matches. The size entry is marked missing in some rows and otherwise reads once, few, many or a size class.

v_gene	j_gene	abundance	d_gene	CDR3aa	CDR3nt
TRBV6-5	TRBJ2-7	once	NA	CASKTPTQGRDEQYF	TGTGCCAGCAAAACCCCAACCCAGGGACGTGACGAGCAGTACTTC
TRBV28	TRBJ2-7	NA	NA	CASSLEGRDYEQYF	TGTGCCAGCAGTTTAGAGGGCAGGGACTACGAGCAGTACTTC
TRBV11-3	TRBJ1-5	NA	NA	CASSLTPGFDQPQHF	TGTGCCAGCAGCTTAACCCCCGGGTTTGATCAGCCCCAGCATTTT
TRBV11-2	TRBJ2-3	once	NA	CASNRNPPPTRDTQYF	TGTGCCAGCAACCGGAACCCGCCGCCGACTAGAGATACGCAGTATTTT
TRBV7-3	TRBJ2-4	NA	NA	CASSRGGDPADIQYF	TGTGCCAGCAGTAGAGGGGGGGACCCGGCGGACATTCAGTACTTC
TRBV11-2	TRBJ2-1	NA	NA	CASSSIMGSYNEQFF	TGTGCCAGCAGCTCAATCATGGGTTCCTACAATGAGCAGTTCTTC
TRBV28	TRBJ1-2	NA	NA	CASSSSGHGPLGDGYTF	TGTGCCAGCAGTTCCTCCGGTCATGGCCCACTGGGGGATGGCTACACCTTC
TRBV7-9	TRBJ2-1	NA	NA	CASLGVMFVHEQFF	TGTGCCAGCCTTGGAGTGATGTTTGTCCATGAGCAGTTCTTC
TRBV5-1	TRBJ2-2	NA	TRBD2	CASSLVGGRALNTGELFF	TGCGCCAGCAGCCTGGTGGGCGGGAGGGCCTTGAACACCGGGGAGCTGTTTTTT
TRBV7-7	TRBJ2-1	NA	TRBD2	CASSRRWTSGINEQFF	TGTGCCAGCAGCCGCCGATGGACTAGCGGGATCAATGAGCAGTTCTTC
TRBV11-3	TRBJ2-1	NA	TRBD2	CASSRGLAGYNEQFF	TGTGCCAGCAGCCGGGGACTAGCGGGTTACAATGAGCAGTTCTTC
TRBV28	TRBJ1-2	NA	NA	CASSYTTGSYTF	TGTGCCAGCAGTTACACCACAGGGTCCTACACCTTC
TRBV18	TRBJ2-5	NA	NA	CASSPTDLGQETQYF	TGTGCCAGCTCACCGACAGACTTGGGGCAAGAGACCCAGTACTTC
TRBV7-2	TRBJ2-1	NA	NA	CASSLSGSSYNEQFF	TGTGCCAGCAGCCTGAGCGGTAGCTCCTACAATGAGCAGTTCTTC
TRBV30	TRBJ1-4	NA	NA	CAWSAGEKLFF	TGTGCCTGGAGTGCAGGGGAAAAACTGTTTTTT
TRBV9	TRBJ2-1	NA	NA	CASSPMGSYNEQFF	TGTGCCAGCAGCCCTATGGGCTCCTACAATGAGCAGTTCTTC
TRBV30	TRBJ1-1	NA	TRBD1	CAWQDRGNTEAFF	TGTGCCTGGCAGGACAGGGGGAACACTGAAGCTTTCTTT
TRBV10-2	TRBJ1-2	NA	NA	CASRRGGGSNYGYTF	TGCGCCAGCAGGAGGGGGGGCGGTTCTAACTATGGCTACACCTTC
TRBV4-1	TRBJ1-1	NA	NA	CASRPLGGTEAFF	TGCGCCAGCAGGCCCCTTGGGGGGACTGAAGCTTTCTTT
TRBV5-4	TRBJ2-1	NA	TRBD2	CASSPATSGKGNEQFF	TGTGCCAGCAGCCCAGCGACTAGCGGGAAGGGCAATGAGCAGTTCTTC
TRBV28	TRBJ1-2	NA	NA	CAANLGTYGYTF	TGTGCCGCGAACCTAGGGACTTATGGCTACACCTTC
TRBV6-1	TRBJ2-5	NA	NA	CASMAGARVETQYF	TGTGCCAGCATGGCGGGGGCTAGGGTGGAGACCCAGTACTTC
TRBV27	TRBJ1-5	few	NA	CASSLSILGANQPQHF	TGTGCCAGCAGTTTATCGATACTGGGGGCGAATCAGCCCCAGCATTTT
TRBV5-4	TRBJ2-3	NA	NA	CASSLVQLLSTDTQYF	TGTGCCAGCAGCTTGGTTCAACTACTTAGCACAGATACGCAGTATTTT
TRBV7-8	TRBJ1-1	NA	TRBD1	CASSLVVNRGVNTEAFF	TGTGCCAGCAGTCTCGTCGTGAACAGGGGCGTTAACACTGAAGCTTTCTTT
TRBV30	TRBJ2-7	NA	TRBD1	CAWSGDRSNSYEQYF	TGTGCCTGGAGTGGGGACAGATCGAACTCCTACGAGCAGTACTTC
TRBV12-5	TRBJ2-5	NA	TRBD2	CASGLGLAGGETQYF	TGTGCTAGTGGTTTGGGCCTAGCGGGAGGAGAGACCCAGTACTTC
TRBV5-1	TRBJ2-1	NA	NA	CASRKEPQNYNEQFF	TGCGCCAGCAGAAAAGAACCCCAAAACTACAATGAGCAGTTCTTC
TRBV18	TRBJ2-3	NA	NA	CASSPRVENTDTQYF	TGTGCCAGCTCACCAAGGGTAGAAAACACAGATACGCAGTATTTT
TRBV5-1	TRBJ2-6	NA	TRBD1	CASSIPGQGISGANVLTF	TGCGCCAGCAGCATACCGGGACAGGGCATCTCTGGGGCCAACGTCCTGACTTTC
TRBV11-3	TRBJ1-1	NA	NA	CASSFDGANTEAFF	TGTGCCAGCAGCTTTGATGGAGCGAACACTGAAGCTTTCTTT